This TCR beta chain comes out of a study of shared clonotypes between healthy human individuals. Study information: Those who served as donors were a couple of women and a few men between the ages of 18 and 49.

In the sorted-subset replicate PCRs, approximately 200 ng DNA, tens of thousands of T cell genomes, was used. Sequenced by immunoSEQ multiplex PCR; TCRdb stores in-frame clones only, minus some. This table has over 2 million clones, roughly 90% appearing once. A split of CD4+ cells into CD45RA+ naive and CD45RA-negative memory subsets was performed. The V gene lost 6 bases and the J gene lost 4 bases, with 11 bases spanning the gap. CDR1 is MDHEN, CDR2 SYDVKM, per germline. The CDR3 spans 13 residues. The chain couples TRBV28 to TRBJ2-3; the D gene is possibly TRBD2 (7 bases). The sequenced material came from naive CD4+ T cells from PBMCs. As for subset: CD45RA+ positively selected. This TCR came from a man between 18 and 35 years old in good health. Some clones in this sample may be carry-over from other donors' samples. This CDR3 reads CASSWGGPDTQYF. Written as DNA, the CDR3 is TGTGCCAGCAGCTGGGGGGGGCCAGATACGCAGTATTTT.